This T cell receptor (beta chain) was sequenced for a study of OX40 agonist ivuxolimab in advanced cancers. The wider study: The mean age was about 61 years, ranging from 23 to 79, with about four fifths of participants male.

The protocol was immunoSEQ multiplex PCR, while the TCRdb copy is restricted to in-frame clones and leaves out a portion. The table includes almost 70,000 clones, 90% detected once. Germline values: CDR1 SGHTA, CDR2 FQGNSA. The CDR3 covers 14 residues. V shed 5 bases and J shed 8 bases, with 16 bases lying between them. The chain has TRBV7-2 and TRBJ2-4; maybe TRBD2 (5 bases). This specimen consisted of CD4+ or CD8+ T cells sorted from blood, obtained in a trial of the OX40 agonist ivuxolimab. The sequence was obtained from an adult with an advanced solid tumor such as melanoma, head and neck, liver or kidney cancer. The chain's CDR3 is CASSIWGSGDIQYF. CDR3 coding DNA: TGTGCCAGCAGCATCTGGGGTTCCGGGGACATTCAGTACTTC.